A single TCR beta chain is shown here with its context. The antigen is not known. The CDR3 is 13 residues long. CDR1 is SEHNR and CDR2 is FQNEAQ in the germline V gene (reference sequence). Trimming cost V 7 bases and J 0 bases, with 10 bases left between them. The data were obtained in a study of glioma-infiltrating T cells after dendritic cell vaccination. Whole-study findings and limits: The cohort had few patients with full blood and tumor sets.

Using immunoSEQ multiplex PCR, the repertoire was profiled, and TCRdb retains in-frame clones only, with some absent. The sample has about 90,000 clones; 85% to 90% are singletons. This receptor was obtained from a human donor with glioblastoma. Source: blood, taken before dendritic cell vaccination. The chain combines TRBV7-9 with TRBJ2-7; TRBD1 is a possible D gene (6 bases). The CDR3 is CASNRDNSYEQYF. CDR3 sequence (DNA): TGTGCCAGCAACCGGGACAACTCCTACGAGCAGTACTTC.